A single sample is the source of the 9 T cell receptor beta chains below, sequenced in a study of blood T cell repertoires in COVID-19. Sequencing used immunoSEQ multiplex PCR; TCRdb keeps in-frame clones, though not all of them. The table records 35,000 to 55,000 clones, about 87% of them present only once. Sequencing was carried out using peripheral blood. Every receptor here comes from a human donor in a cohort sampled during active COVID-19.

This chain joins TRBV10-2 and TRBJ2-7; 10 bases align to TRBD2. Germline loops: CDR1 WSHSY, CDR2 SAAADI. The CDR3 is 15 residues long. The V and J ends lost 7 bases and 4 bases, in that order; junction bases with no gene match: 10. CDR3 nucleotides: TGCGCCAGCACCGGAACTAGCGGGATATTTTACGAGCAGTACTTC. Amino acids: CASTGTSGIFYEQYF.

This chain connects TRBV7-9 to TRBJ2-2, with 14 nucleotides matching TRBD2. The ends lost 5 bases at V and 4 bases at J; junction bases unmatched: 3. In germline, CDR1 is SEHNR, CDR2 FQNEAQ (reference sequence). The CDR3 covers 16 residues. The CDR3 nucleotides read TGTGCCAGCAGCCCAGGACTAGCGGGAGGCACCGGGGAGCTGTTTTTT. Its protein product is CASSPGLAGGTGELFF.

This clone was recorded once. The rearrangement uses TRBV5-4 and TRBJ2-5; possible D gene TRBD2, 6 bases. The CDR3 consists of 13 residues. V lost 3 bases and J 1 base, leaving 7 bases between the germline ends. From germline, CDR1 is SGHNT and CDR2 YYREEE (reference sequence). The CDR3 is CASSSGLQETQYF. Here the CDR3 DNA reads TGTGCCAGCAGCTCGGGACTCCAAGAGACCCAGTACTTC.

The genes are TRBV23-1 and TRBJ1-4; possibly TRBD1 for D (5 bases). TRBV23-1 is an ORF, with its function uncertain. V lost 2 bases, J lost 4 bases, and 8 bases lay in between. This CDR3 is 14 amino acids long. The CDR3 is CASSQGTGNEKLFF. CDR3 coding DNA: TGCGCCAGCAGTCAAGGGACTGGTAATGAAAAACTGTTTTTT.

The chain uses TRBV5-4 and TRBJ2-2; D ambiguous. The V gene's germline CDR1 is SGHNT and CDR2 YYREEE (reference sequence). There are 14 residues in the CDR3. Trimming stripped 0 bases from V and 3 bases from J, with 6 bases between. The CDR3 region is CASSLGLDTGELFF. DNA of the CDR3: TGTGCCAGCAGCTTGGGACTTGACACCGGGGAGCTGTTTTTT. Complete variable domain (other parts from reference TRBV5-4 and TRBJ2-2): ETGVTQSPTHLIKTRGQQVTLRCSSQSGHNTVSWYQQALGQGPQFIFQYYREEENGRGNFPPRFSGLQFPNYSSELNVNALELDDSALYLCASSLGLDTGELFFGEGSRLTVL.

The chain couples TRBV9 to TRBJ2-3; 7 bases are a match to TRBD2. The CDR3 is made up of 14 amino acids. The J segment lost 4 bases and the V segment lost 5 bases, leaving 7 bases of the junction unmatched. CDR1 is SGDLS and CDR2 is YYNGEE in the germline V gene. This chain's CDR3 is CASSPGGSADTQYF. As DNA, the CDR3 is TGTGCCAGCAGTCCGGGCGGGAGCGCAGATACGCAGTATTTT.

This chain connects TRBV7-9 to TRBJ2-7, with TRBD1 matching over 11 bases. The CDR3 loop spans 15 amino acids. J was trimmed by 2 bases and V by 5 bases; bases with no gene match: 5. The germline V gene has CDR1 SEHNR and CDR2 FQNEAQ (reference sequence). The CDR3 reads CASSTRDRGTYEQYF. In nucleotides, the CDR3 is TGTGCCAGCAGCACGAGGGACAGGGGGACCTACGAGCAGTACTTC.

The CDR3 loop reads CAISESTASYEQYF. CDR3 coding DNA: TGTGCCATCAGTGAGTCGACAGCTTCCTACGAGCAGTACTTC. The chain employs TRBV10-3 and TRBJ2-7; D possibly corresponds to TRBD1 (5 bases). Deletions cut 0 bases from V and 1 base from J, with 7 bases between. CDR3 length: 14 amino acids. Germline V gene lookup returns CDR1 ENHRY and CDR2 SYGVKD.

V usage is TRBV2 and J usage is TRBJ2-5; 7 nucleotides match TRBD2. Germline values: CDR1 SNHLY, CDR2 FYNNEI. The CDR3 is 14 residues long. V lost 7 bases, J lost 1 base, and 6 bases stayed unmatched. The CDR3 region is CASTRGTTQETQYF. Here the CDR3 DNA reads TGTGCCAGCACCCGCGGGACTACCCAAGAGACCCAGTACTTC.